The T cell receptor (beta chain) under discussion was sequenced for a study of T-cell reconstitution after alpha-beta-depleted transplantation in children. As it was prepared, the TCRbeta library received unique molecular identifiers. TCRdb called the PCR reads again in MiXCR, with one record for every CDR3 protein. The profile covers about 240,000 distinct CDR3 sequences, with around 25% appearing a single time and 2.6% taken by the ten largest. This clonotype was seen ten or more times. Looked up from germline, CDR1 is KGHSH and CDR2 is LQKENI. This CDR3 spans 14 amino acids. V shed 1 base and J shed 3 bases, with 6 bases lying between them.

This chain connects TRBV18 to TRBJ2-2; possibly TRBD2 for D (6 bases). Sequencing was performed on PBMCs, taken before TCRalphabeta/CD19-depleted stem cell transplant. The sequence was obtained from a girl between 2 and 10 years old with Fanconi anemia, due to receive a stem cell transplant. CDR3 amino acids: CASSPLADTGELFF. CDR3 bases: TGTGCCAGCTCACCACTAGCGGACACCGGGGAGCTGTTTTTT.